A single sample gave rise to the 20 T cell receptor beta chains below, sequenced in a study of shared clonotypes between healthy human individuals. This table comes from immunoSEQ multiplex PCR, and its TCRdb copy is limited to in-frame clones, with some not included. The table shows hundreds of thousands of clones, with 70% to 80% occurring only once. Sequenced material: PBMCs. The receptors derive from a woman aged 40 to 55 in good health. Some clones in this sample may be carry-over from other donors' samples.

The chain couples TRBV19 to TRBJ2-7; D gene uncertain. The CDR3 is 14 amino acids. Trimming left V 3 bases short and J 3 bases short, with 12 bases between. Germline V gives CDR1 LNHDA, CDR2 SQIVND (reference sequence). CDR3 sequence reads: CASSIFAESYEQYF. As DNA, the CDR3 is TGTGCCAGTAGTATTTTTGCGGAGAGCTACGAGCAGTACTTC.

V is TRBV7-2 and J is TRBJ2-5; 8 bases align to TRBD2. Germline V lookup: CDR1 SGHTA, CDR2 FQGNSA. The CDR3 extends over 16 amino acids. V lost 1 base to trimming and J lost 5 bases; unmatched junction nucleotides: 9. The CDR3 DNA reads TGTGCCAGCAGCTTAGGCCCAGCGGGAGCTCTGGAGACCCAGTACTTC. Amino acids: CASSLGPAGALETQYF.

The chain uses TRBV4-2 and TRBJ1-2; D call uncertain. CDR3 length: 15 residues. From germline, CDR1 is LGHNA and CDR2 YNFKEQ. Trimming left V 0 bases short and J 8 bases short, with 16 bases between. DNA of the CDR3: TGTGCCAGCAGCCAAGATCGGGGTGGCAGGTGGGGCTACACCTTC. This sequence encodes CASSQDRGGRWGYTF.

The rearrangement links TRBV15 to TRBJ2-1; 8 bases align to TRBD2. This CDR3 comprises 16 residues. V lost 1 base, J lost 3 bases, and 5 bases stayed unmatched. Per the germline V gene, CDR1 is LNHNV and CDR2 is YYDKDF (reference sequence). CDR3 sequence reads: CATSRGVAGLYNEQFF. The CDR3 nucleotides are TGTGCCACCAGCAGAGGAGTAGCGGGACTCTACAATGAGCAGTTCTTC.

The chain recombines TRBV4-2 with TRBJ1-2, with D possibly being TRBD1 (5 bases). Trimming cost V 1 base and J 3 bases, with 9 bases left between them. CDR3 length: 14 amino acids. Germline CDR1 and CDR2: LGHNA and YNFKEQ. CDR3 sequence (DNA): TGTGCCAGCAGCCAAGCCCTGGGGGACTATGGCTACACCTTC. This codes for CASSQALGDYGYTF.

This clone was observed a few times. V is TRBV10-3 and J is TRBJ2-1; D is undetermined. The germline V and J ends were trimmed by 2 bases and 5 bases, with 7 bases remaining between them. CDR1 is ENHRY, CDR2 SYGVKD, per germline. This CDR3 comprises 13 residues. CDR3 sequence reads: CAISELPNNEQFF. For the CDR3, the DNA is TGTGCCATCAGTGAGCTGCCCAACAATGAGCAGTTCTTC.

This chain joins TRBV10-3 and TRBJ2-3, with TRBD2 identical over 8 bases. V lost 7 bases, J lost 10 bases, and 13 bases stayed unmatched. Germline V gene sequence: CDR1 ENHRY, CDR2 SYGVKD. The CDR3 runs to 14 residues. The CDR3 reads CAITSAGEEPPQYF. The DNA for the CDR3 is TGTGCCATCACCTCAGCGGGAGAGGAACCCCCGCAGTATTTT.

The chain combines TRBV10-3 with TRBJ2-5, with 10 bases lining up with TRBD1. Germline lookup yields CDR1 ENHRY and CDR2 SYGVKD. The trim removed 4 bases at V and 5 bases at J, leaving 4 bases unmatched. The CDR3 totals 14 residues. The CDR3 nucleotides are TGTGCCATCAGTGCGGGGACAGGGGTTGAGACCCAGTACTTC. Translation gives CAISAGTGVETQYF.

The sample holds many counts of this clone. The chain couples TRBV6-6 to TRBJ1-3, with 12 bases lining up with TRBD1. With V trimmed by 2 bases and J by 2 bases, 1 base remained unmatched. The CDR3 spans 16 residues. Germline V gene lookup returns CDR1 MNHNY and CDR2 SVGAGI (reference sequence). The CDR3 DNA is TGTGCCAGCAGTTACGGGACAGGGGGCCCTGGAAACACCATATATTTT. As protein: CASSYGTGGPGNTIYF.

Concerning this clone itself: Given a much more abundant clone one base away, this may be a read error. The chain recombines TRBV28 with TRBJ2-7; D is possibly TRBD1 or TRBD2 (5 bases each). The germline CDR1 and CDR2 sequences are MDHEN and SYDVKM. The CDR3 runs 16 residues. Trimming took off 6 bases at V and 2 bases at J, with 20 bases between the two ends. The CDR3 sequence: CASRPVTGLPPYEQYF. The CDR3 coding sequence is TGTGCCAGCAGGCCTGTCACGGGGCTCCCGCCCTACGAGCAGTACTTC.

The J gene is TRBJ1-5, the V gene TRBV5-8; D is ambiguous. The germline gives CDR1 SGHTS, CDR2 YDEGEE. V was trimmed by 2 bases and J by 1 base, leaving 4 bases between them. The CDR3 has 13 residues. This CDR3 is CASSFRSNQPQHF. The CDR3 DNA is TGTGCCAGCAGCTTTCGGAGCAATCAGCCCCAGCATTTT.

The V gene is TRBV28, the J gene TRBJ2-1; weak D call: TRBD1 (6 bases). Trimming stripped 5 bases from V and 0 bases from J, with 11 bases between. In germline, CDR1 is MDHEN, CDR2 SYDVKM. There are 15 residues in the CDR3. The CDR3 coding sequence is TGTGCCAGCAGTCCACCAGGGGTCTCCTACAATGAGCAGTTCTTC. Its protein product is CASSPPGVSYNEQFF.

This clone came up once. Given a far larger clone just one base away, this is likely a sequencing read error. Other nucleotide sequences from this sample produce the same CDR3. The chain couples TRBV30 to TRBJ1-4; a possible D gene is TRBD1 (6 bases). Per germline, CDR1 GTSNPN and CDR2 SVGIG (reference sequence). This CDR3 has 15 residues. Deletions cut 5 bases from V and 8 bases from J, with 21 bases between. CDR3 nucleotides: TGTGCCTGGGGCCCCCAAACAGGGCTTAGGGAAAAACTGTTTTTT. Amino acids: CAWGPQTGLREKLFF.

The CDR3 spells CSVRQIYSYEQYF. The CDR3 bases are TGCAGCGTCAGACAGATCTACTCCTACGAGCAGTACTTC. V gene TRBV29-1 combines with J gene TRBJ2-5; a weak D match, TRBD1 (5 bases). The J call may be mistaken, given a closer DNA end match to TRBJ2-7. The CDR3 sequence is 13 residues long. Germline loops: CDR1 SQVTM, CDR2 ANQGSEA.

The chain recombines TRBV5-4 with TRBJ1-4, with 11 bases that match TRBD1. Germline V gene lookup returns CDR1 SGHNT and CDR2 YYREEE (reference sequence). The CDR3 spans 17 residues. V was clipped by 3 bases and J by 3 bases; unmatched bases: 7. The CDR3 region is CASSSKDRGPANEKLFF. CDR3 in DNA: TGTGCCAGCAGCTCTAAGGACAGGGGGCCGGCTAATGAAAAACTGTTTTTT.

V usage is TRBV7-9 and J usage is TRBJ1-4; D is undetermined. CDR1 is SEHNR and CDR2 is FQNEAQ in the germline V gene (reference sequence). Trimming removed 2 bases from V and 5 bases from J, with 9 bases in between. This CDR3 is built from 14 residues. For the CDR3, the DNA is TGTGCCAGCAGCTTATTCAGTTCGAATGAAAAACTGTTTTTT. It yields the protein CASSLFSSNEKLFF.

A single count supports this clone. Other DNA variants within this sample encode the same CDR3. The chain links TRBV11-2 to TRBJ1-2; D not resolved. From germline, CDR1 is SGHAT and CDR2 FQNNGV. The V end lost 5 bases, the J end lost 6 bases, and 22 bases lay between the germline ends. The CDR3 consists of 16 residues. CDR3 amino acids: CASSPYRGPLFDGYTF. CDR3 DNA: TGTGCCAGCAGCCCCTATCGAGGGCCTTTGTTTGATGGCTACACCTTC.

V and J are TRBV10-3 and TRBJ2-1; 9 nucleotides match TRBD2. The CDR3 loop spans 14 amino acids. Germline V gene sequence: CDR1 ENHRY, CDR2 SYGVKD. The J segment lost 6 bases and the V segment lost 3 bases, leaving 3 bases of the junction unmatched. The CDR3 bases are TGTGCCATCAGTGATTCTAGCGGGATCAATGAGCAGTTCTTC. Amino acids: CAISDSSGINEQFF.

This chain joins TRBV5-4 and TRBJ1-2; 9 bases are a match to TRBD1. The V segment lost 3 bases and the J segment 9 bases; nucleotides outside the gene matches: 6. Germline values: CDR1 SGHNT, CDR2 YYREEE (reference sequence). The CDR3 length is 13 residues. The CDR3: CASSYPGQGSYTF. The CDR3 DNA reads TGTGCCAGCAGCTACCCGGGACAGGGTAGCTACACCTTC.

The chain links TRBV6-1 to TRBJ1-5; no definite D call. Trimming left V 1 base short and J 3 bases short, with 10 bases between. The CDR3 loop spans 15 amino acids. The germline CDR1 and CDR2 sequences are MNHNS and SASEGT. The CDR3 DNA sequence: TGTGCCAGCAGTGAAGGTGGGCAGATCAATCAGCCCCAGCATTTT. It specifies CASSEGGQINQPQHF.